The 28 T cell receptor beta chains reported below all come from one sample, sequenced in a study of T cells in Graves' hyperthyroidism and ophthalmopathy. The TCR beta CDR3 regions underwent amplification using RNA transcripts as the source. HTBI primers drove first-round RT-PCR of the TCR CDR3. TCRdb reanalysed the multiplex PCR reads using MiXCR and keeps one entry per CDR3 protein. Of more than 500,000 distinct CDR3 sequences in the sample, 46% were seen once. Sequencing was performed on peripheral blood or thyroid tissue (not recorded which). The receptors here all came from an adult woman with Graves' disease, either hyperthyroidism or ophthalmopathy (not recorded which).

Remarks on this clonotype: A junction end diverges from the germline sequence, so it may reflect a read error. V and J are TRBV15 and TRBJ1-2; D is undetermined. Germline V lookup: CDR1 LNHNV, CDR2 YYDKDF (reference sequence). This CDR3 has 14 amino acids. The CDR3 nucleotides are TGTGCCGCCAGCAGCTCATCCGGGCCCGGTGGCTACACCTTC. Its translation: CAASSSSGPGGYTF.

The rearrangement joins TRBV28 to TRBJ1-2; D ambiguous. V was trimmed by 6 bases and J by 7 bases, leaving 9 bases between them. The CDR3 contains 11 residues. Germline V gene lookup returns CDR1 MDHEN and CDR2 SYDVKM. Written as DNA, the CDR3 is TGTGCCAGCAGAATTGAGACTGGCTACACCTTC. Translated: CASRIETGYTF.

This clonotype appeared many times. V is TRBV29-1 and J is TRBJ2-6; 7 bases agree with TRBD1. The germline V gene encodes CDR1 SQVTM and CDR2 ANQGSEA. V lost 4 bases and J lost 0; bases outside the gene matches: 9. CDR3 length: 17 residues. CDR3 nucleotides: TGCAGCGTTGCCTGGACAGGTGAAAACTCTGGGGCCAACGTCCTGACTTTC. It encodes CSVAWTGENSGANVLTF.

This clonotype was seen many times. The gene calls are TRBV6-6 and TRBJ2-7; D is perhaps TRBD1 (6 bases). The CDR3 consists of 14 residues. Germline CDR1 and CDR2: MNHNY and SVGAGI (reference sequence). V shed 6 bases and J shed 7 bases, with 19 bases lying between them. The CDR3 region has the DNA TGTGCCAGCAGCCCAAACAGGGACCCCTTGGAGCAGTACTTC. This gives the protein CASSPNRDPLEQYF.

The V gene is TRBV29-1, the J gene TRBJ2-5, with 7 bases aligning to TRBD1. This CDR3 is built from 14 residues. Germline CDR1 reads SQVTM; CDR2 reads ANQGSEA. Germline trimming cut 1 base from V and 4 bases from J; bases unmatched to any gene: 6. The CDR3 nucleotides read TGCAGCGTTGAAGCCCAGGGGGTGCGAGAGACCCAGTACTTC. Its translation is CSVEAQGVRETQYF. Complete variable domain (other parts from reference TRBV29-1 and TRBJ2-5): SAVISQKPSRDICQRGTSLTIQCQVDSQVTMMFWYRQQPGQSLTLIATANQGSEATYESGFVIDKFPISRPNLTFSTLTVSNMSPEDSSIYLCSVEAQGVRETQYFGPGTRLLVL.

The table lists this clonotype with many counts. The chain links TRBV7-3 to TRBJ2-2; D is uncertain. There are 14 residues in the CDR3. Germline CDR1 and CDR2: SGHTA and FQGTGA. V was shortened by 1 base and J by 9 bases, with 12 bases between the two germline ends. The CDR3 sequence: CASSLRSPVWELFF. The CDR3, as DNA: TGTGCCAGCAGCTTAAGGTCCCCGGTGTGGGAGCTGTTTTTT.

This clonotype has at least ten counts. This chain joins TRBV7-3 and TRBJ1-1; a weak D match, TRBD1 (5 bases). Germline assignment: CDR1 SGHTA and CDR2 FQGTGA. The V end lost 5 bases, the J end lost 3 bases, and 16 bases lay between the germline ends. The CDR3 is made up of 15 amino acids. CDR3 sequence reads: CASSPREGRYTEAFF. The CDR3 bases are TGTGCCAGCAGCCCCCGCGAGGGACGGTACACTGAAGCTTTCTTT.

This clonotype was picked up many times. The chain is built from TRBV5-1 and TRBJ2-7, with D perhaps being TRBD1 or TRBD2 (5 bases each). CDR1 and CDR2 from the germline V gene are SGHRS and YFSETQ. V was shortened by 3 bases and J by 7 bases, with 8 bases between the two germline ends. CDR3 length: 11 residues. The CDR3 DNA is TGCGCCAGCAGCTCGAGGGGAGAGCAGTACTTC. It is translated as CASSSRGEQYF.

The chain's CDR3 is CASSIYRTDYTGVEHF. DNA for the CDR3: TGTGCCAGTAGTATCTACCGTACAGATTACACCGGGGTTGAGCATTTT. V is TRBV19 and J is TRBJ1-5; D call uncertain. V was cut by 3 bases and J by 14 bases, with 26 bases left in between. The germline gives CDR1 LNHDA, CDR2 SQIVND (reference sequence). The CDR3 covers 16 residues.

In DNA form, the CDR3 reads TGTGCCAGCAGCGTAGGCCACCCGACGGGACTAGCGGATTACAATGAGCAGTTCTTC. Translation: CASSVGHPTGLADYNEQFF. This chain joins TRBV9 and TRBJ2-1; TRBD2 agrees at 11 bases. This CDR3 region has 19 residues. The germline CDR1 and CDR2 sequences are SGDLS and YYNGEE. V gave up 0 bases and J gave up 4 bases; unmatched junction bases: 12.

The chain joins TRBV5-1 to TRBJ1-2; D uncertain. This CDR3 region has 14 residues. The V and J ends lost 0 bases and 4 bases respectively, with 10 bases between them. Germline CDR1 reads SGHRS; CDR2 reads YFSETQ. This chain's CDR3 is CASSLAGGIYGYTF. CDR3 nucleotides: TGCGCCAGCAGCTTGGCCGGAGGGATCTATGGCTACACCTTC.

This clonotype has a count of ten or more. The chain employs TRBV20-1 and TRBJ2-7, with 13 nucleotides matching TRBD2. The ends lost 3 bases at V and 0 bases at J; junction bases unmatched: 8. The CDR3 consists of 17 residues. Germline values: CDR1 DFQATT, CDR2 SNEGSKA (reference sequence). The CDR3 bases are TGCAGTGCTAGCCAACTAGCGGGAGGGCTCAGCTCCTACGAGCAGTACTTC. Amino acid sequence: CSASQLAGGLSSYEQYF.

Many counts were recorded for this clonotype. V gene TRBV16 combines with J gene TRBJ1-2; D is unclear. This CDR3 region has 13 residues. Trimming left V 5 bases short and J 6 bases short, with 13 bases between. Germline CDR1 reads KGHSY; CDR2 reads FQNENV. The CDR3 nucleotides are TGTGCCAGCAGCTTGCTAGGCCCCGATGGCTACACCTTC. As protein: CASSLLGPDGYTF.

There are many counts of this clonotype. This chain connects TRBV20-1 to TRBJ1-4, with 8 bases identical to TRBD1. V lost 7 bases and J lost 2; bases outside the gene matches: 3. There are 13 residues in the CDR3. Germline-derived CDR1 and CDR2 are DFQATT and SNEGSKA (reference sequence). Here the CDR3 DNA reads TGCAGTGGCCGGACAGGGACTAATGAAAAACTGTTTTTT. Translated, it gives CSGRTGTNEKLFF.

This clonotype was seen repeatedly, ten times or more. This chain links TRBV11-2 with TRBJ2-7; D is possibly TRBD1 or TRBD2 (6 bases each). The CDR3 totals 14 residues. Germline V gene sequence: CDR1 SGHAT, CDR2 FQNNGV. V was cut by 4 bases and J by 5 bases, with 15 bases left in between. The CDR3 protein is CASSSPRGLDEQYF. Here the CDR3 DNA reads TGTGCCAGCAGCTCACCTCGGGGGCTCGACGAGCAGTACTTC.

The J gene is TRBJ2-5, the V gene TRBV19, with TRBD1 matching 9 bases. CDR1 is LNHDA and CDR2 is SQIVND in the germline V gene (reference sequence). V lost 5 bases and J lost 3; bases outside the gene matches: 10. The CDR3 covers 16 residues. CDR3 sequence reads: CASSPSAGQGEETQYF. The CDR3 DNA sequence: TGTGCCAGTAGTCCTTCCGCGGGACAGGGAGAAGAGACCCAGTACTTC.

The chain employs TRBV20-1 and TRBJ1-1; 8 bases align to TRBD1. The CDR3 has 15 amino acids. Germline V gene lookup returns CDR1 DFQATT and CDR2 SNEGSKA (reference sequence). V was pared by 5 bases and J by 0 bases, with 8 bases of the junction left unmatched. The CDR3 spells CSAPETGDMNTEAFF. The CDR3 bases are TGCAGTGCTCCCGAGACAGGGGACATGAACACTGAAGCTTTCTTT.

The CDR3 region is CASSPRIAGVLGELFF. DNA of the CDR3: TGTGCCAGCAGCCCGAGGATAGCGGGAGTCCTCGGGGAGCTGTTTTTT. V usage is TRBV7-3 and J usage is TRBJ2-2; 9 nucleotides match TRBD2. V shed 5 bases and J 7 bases; nucleotides not matched to a gene: 11. Germline V CDR1 and CDR2: SGHTA, FQGTGA. This CDR3 has 16 amino acids.

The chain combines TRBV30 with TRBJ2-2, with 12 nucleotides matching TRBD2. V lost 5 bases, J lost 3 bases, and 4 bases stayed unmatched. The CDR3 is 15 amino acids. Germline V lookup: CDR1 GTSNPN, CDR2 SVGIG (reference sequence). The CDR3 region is CAWERLAGDTGELFF. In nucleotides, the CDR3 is TGTGCCTGGGAAAGACTAGCGGGGGACACCGGGGAGCTGTTTTTT.

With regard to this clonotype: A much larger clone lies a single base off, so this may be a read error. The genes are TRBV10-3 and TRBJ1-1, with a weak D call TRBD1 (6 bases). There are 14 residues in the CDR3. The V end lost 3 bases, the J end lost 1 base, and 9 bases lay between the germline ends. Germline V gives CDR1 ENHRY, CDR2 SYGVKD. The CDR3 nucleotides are TGTGCCATCAGTGAAGGGGGGGGGAACACTGAAGCTTTCTTT. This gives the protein CAISEGGGNTEAFF.

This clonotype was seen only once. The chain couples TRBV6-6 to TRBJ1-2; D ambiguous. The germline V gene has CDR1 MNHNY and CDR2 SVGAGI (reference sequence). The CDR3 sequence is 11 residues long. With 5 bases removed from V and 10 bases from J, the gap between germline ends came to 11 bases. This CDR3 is CASSHHATYTF. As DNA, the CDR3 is TGTGCCAGCAGTCATCATGCAACCTACACCTTC.

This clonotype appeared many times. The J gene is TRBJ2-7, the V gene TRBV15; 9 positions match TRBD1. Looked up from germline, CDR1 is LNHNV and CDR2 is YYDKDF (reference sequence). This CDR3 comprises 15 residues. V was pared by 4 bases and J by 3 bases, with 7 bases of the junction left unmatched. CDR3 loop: CATSKPPGQGYEQYF. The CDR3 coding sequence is TGTGCCACCAGCAAACCTCCGGGACAGGGCTACGAGCAGTACTTC.

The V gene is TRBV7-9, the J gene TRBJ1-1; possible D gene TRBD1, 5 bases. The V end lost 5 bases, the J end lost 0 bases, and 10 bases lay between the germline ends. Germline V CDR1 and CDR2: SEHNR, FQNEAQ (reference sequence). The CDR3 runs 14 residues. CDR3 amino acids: CASSATELNTEAFF. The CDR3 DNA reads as TGTGCCAGCAGCGCGACAGAGTTGAACACTGAAGCTTTCTTT.

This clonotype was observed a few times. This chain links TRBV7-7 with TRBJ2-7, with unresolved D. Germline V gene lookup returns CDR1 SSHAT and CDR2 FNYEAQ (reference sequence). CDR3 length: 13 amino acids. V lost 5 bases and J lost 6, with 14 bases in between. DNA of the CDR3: TGTGCCAGCAGCCTCGGACCGGCTGGCGAGCAGTACTTC. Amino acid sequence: CASSLGPAGEQYF.

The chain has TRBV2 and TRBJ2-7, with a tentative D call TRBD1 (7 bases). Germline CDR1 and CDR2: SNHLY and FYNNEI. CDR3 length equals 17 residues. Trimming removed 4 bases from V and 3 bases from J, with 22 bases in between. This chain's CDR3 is CASSGPRGTGDLYEQYF. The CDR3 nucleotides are TGTGCCAGCAGTGGACCCAGGGGGACGGGAGACCTCTACGAGCAGTACTTC.

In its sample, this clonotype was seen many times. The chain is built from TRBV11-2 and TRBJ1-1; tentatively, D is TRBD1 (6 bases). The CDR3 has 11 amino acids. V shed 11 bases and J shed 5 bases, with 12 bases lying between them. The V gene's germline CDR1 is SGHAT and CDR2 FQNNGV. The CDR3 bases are TGTGCCCAAGGGAGGGGGACTGAAGCTTTCTTT. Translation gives CAQGRGTEAFF. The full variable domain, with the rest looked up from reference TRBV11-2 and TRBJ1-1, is EAGVAQSPRYKIIEKRQSVAFWCNPISGHATLYWYQQILGQGPKLLIQFQNNGVVDDSQLPKDRFSAERLKGVDSTLKIQPAKLEDSAVYLCAQGRGTEAFFGQGTRLTVV.

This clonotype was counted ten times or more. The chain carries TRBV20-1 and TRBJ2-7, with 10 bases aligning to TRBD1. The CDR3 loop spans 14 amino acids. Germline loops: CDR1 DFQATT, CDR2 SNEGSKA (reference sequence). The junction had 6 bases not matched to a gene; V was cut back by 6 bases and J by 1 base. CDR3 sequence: CSARQGARSYEQYF. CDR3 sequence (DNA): TGCAGTGCAAGACAGGGGGCCCGGTCCTACGAGCAGTACTTC.

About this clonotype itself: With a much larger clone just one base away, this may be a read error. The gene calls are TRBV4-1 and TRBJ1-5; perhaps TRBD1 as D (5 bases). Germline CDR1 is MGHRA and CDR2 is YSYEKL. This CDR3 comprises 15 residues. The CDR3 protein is CASSHYGTRNQPHHF. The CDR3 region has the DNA TGCGCCAGCAGCCATTACGGGACTCGCAATCAGCCCCATCATTTT.